This T cell receptor beta chain was retrieved from a study of technical replicates of blood from a few donors. Using immunoSEQ multiplex PCR, the repertoire was profiled, and TCRdb retains in-frame clones only, with some absent. Here the sample spans 100,000 or so clones, around 95% being singletons. In germline, CDR1 is MNHEY, CDR2 SMNVEV (reference sequence). CDR3 length: 15 amino acids. After removal of 6 bases from V and 5 bases from J, the junction contained 8 bases not matched to a gene. The chain combines TRBV27 with TRBJ2-1, with 9 nucleotides matching TRBD1. This sequence was found in a human donor in good health. Sequenced input: T cells isolated from PBMCs. CDR3 in amino acids: CASSRTGGSDNEQFF. The CDR3 coding sequence is TGTGCCAGCAGCAGAACAGGGGGCAGTGACAATGAGCAGTTCTTC.